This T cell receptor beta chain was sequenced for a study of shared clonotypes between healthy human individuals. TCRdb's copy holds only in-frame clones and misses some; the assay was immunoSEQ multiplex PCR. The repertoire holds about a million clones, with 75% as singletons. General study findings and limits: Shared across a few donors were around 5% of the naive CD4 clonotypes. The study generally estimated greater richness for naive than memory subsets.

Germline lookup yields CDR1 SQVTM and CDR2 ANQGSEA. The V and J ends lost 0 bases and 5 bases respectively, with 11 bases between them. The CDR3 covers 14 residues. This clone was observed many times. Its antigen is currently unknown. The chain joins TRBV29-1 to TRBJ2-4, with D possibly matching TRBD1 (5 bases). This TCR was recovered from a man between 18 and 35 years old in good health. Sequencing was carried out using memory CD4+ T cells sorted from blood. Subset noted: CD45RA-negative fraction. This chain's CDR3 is CSVEEEGRENIQYF. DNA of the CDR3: TGCAGCGTTGAAGAAGAAGGCAGGGAAAACATTCAGTACTTC. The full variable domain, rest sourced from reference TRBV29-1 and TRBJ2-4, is SAVISQKPSRDICQRGTSLTIQCQVDSQVTMMFWYRQQPGQSLTLIATANQGSEATYESGFVIDKFPISRPNLTFSTLTVSNMSPEDSSIYLCSVEEEGRENIQYFGAGTRLSVL.